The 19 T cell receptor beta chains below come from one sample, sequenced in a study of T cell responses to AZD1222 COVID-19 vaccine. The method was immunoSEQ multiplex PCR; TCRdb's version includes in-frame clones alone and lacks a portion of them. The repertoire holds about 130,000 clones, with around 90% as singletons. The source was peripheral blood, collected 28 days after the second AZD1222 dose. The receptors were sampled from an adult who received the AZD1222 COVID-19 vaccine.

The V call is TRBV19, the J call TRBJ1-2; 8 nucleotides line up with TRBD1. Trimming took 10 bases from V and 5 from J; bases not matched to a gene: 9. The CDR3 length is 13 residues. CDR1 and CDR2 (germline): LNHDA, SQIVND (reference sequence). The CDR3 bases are TGTGCCACCTCGACAGGGGAACTATATGGCTACACCTTC. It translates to CATSTGELYGYTF.

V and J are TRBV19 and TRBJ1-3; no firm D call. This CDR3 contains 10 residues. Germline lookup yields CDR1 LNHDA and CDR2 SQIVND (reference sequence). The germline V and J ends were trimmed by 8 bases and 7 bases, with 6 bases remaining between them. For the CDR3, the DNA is TGTGCCAGTTTTGCGAACACCATATATTTT. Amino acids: CASFANTIYF.

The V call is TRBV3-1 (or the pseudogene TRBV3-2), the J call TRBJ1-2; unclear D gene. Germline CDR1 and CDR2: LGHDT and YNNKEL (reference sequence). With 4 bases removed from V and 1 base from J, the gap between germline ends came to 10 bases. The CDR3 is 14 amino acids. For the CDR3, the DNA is TGTGCCAGCAGCCTCGCCCACAGTAACTATGGCTACACCTTC. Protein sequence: CASSLAHSNYGYTF.

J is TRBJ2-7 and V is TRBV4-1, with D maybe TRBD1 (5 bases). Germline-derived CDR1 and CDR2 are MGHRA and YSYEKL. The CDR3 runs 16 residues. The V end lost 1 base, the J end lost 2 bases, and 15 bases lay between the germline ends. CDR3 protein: CASSQASSRATYEQYF. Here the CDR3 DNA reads TGCGCCAGCAGCCAAGCTTCGAGCAGGGCCACCTACGAGCAGTACTTC.

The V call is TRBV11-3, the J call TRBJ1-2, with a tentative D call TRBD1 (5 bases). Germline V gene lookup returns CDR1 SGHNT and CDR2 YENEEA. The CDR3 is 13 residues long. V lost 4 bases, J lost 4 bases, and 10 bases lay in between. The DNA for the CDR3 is TGTGCCAGCAGCTATGACAGAACCTATGGCTACACCTTC. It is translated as CASSYDRTYGYTF.

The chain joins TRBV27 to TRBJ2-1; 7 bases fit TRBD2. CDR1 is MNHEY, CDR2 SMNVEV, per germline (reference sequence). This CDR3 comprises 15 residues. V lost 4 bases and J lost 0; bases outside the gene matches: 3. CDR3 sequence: CASSSAGDSYNEQFF. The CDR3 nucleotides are TGTGCCAGCAGTTCCGCGGGAGACTCCTACAATGAGCAGTTCTTC.

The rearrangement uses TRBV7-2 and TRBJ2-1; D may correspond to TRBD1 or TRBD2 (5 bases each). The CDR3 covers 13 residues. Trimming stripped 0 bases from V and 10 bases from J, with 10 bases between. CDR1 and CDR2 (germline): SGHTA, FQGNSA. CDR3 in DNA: TGTGCCAGCAGCTTAGCCGGGGCCGGGGAGCAGTTCTTC. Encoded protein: CASSLAGAGEQFF. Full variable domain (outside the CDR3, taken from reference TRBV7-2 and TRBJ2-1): GAGVSQSPSNKVTEKGKDVELRCDPISGHTALYWYRQSLGQGLEFLIYFQGNSAPDKSGLPSDRFSAERTGGSVSTLTIQRTQQEDSAVYLCASSLAGAGEQFFGPGTRLTVL.

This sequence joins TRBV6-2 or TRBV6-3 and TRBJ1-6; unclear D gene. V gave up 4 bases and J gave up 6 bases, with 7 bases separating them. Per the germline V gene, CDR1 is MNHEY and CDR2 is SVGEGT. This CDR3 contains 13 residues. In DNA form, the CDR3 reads TGTGCCAGCAGTTCTCTCTCTAATTCACCCCTCCACTTT. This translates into CASSSLSNSPLHF.

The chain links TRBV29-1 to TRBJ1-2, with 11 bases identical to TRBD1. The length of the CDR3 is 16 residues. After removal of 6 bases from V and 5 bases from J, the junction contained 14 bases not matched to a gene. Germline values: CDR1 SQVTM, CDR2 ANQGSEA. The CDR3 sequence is CSVHNGGQGGTYGYTF. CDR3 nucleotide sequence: TGCAGCGTCCACAACGGGGGACAGGGGGGAACTTATGGCTACACCTTC.

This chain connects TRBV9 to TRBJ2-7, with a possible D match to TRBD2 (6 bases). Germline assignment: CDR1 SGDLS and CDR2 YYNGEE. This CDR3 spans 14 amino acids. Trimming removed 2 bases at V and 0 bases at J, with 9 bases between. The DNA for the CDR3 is TGTGCCAGCAGCGTCGAACTAGCCTCCTACGAGCAGTACTTC. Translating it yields CASSVELASYEQYF.

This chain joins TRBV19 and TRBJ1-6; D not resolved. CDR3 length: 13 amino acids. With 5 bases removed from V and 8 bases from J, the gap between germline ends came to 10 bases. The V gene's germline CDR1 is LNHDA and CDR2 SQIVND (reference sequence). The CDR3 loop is CASSADPYSPLHF. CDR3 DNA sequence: TGTGCCAGTAGTGCTGACCCGTATTCACCCCTCCACTTT.

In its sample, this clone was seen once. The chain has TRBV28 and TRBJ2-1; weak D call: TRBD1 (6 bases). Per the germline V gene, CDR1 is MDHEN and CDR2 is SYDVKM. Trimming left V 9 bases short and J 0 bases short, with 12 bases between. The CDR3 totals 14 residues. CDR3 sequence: CASLRGSSYNEQFF. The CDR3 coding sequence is TGTGCCAGTTTAAGGGGGAGCTCCTACAATGAGCAGTTCTTC.

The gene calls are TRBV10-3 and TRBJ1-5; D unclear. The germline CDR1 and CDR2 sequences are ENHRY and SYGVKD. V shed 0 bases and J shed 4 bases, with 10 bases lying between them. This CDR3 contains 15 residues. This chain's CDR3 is CAISESGSRNQPQHF. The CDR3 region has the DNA TGTGCCATCAGTGAGTCCGGCAGTCGTAATCAGCCCCAGCATTTT.

CDR3 nucleotides: TGTGCCAGCAGCTTAGGACTAGCGCGGCAAGAGACCCAGTACTTC. Amino acid sequence: CASSLGLARQETQYF. This rearrangement joins TRBV7-2 to TRBJ2-5; 8 nucleotides agree with TRBD2. Looked up from germline, CDR1 is SGHTA and CDR2 is FQGNSA. The J segment lost 2 bases and the V segment lost 1 base, leaving 3 bases of the junction unmatched. The CDR3 consists of 15 residues.

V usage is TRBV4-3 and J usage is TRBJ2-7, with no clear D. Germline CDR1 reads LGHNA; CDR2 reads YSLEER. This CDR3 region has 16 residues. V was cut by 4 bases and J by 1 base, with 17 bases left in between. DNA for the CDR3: TGCGCCAGCAGCCTATCCGCGGCCACTGGGTCCTACGAGCAGTACTTC. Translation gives CASSLSAATGSYEQYF.

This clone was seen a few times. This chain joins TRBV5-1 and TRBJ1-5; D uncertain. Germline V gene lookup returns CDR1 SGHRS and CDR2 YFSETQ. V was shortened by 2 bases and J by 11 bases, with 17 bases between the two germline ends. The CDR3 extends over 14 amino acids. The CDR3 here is CASSFRPEDAAQHF. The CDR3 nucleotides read TGCGCCAGCAGCTTCAGGCCGGAAGACGCAGCCCAGCATTTT.

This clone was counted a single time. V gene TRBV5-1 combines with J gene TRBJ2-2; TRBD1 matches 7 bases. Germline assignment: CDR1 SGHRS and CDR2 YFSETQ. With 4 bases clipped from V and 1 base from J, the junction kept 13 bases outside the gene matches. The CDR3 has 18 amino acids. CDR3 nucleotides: TGCGCCAGCAGCCCCATTCCGACAGGGCCAGAGAACACCGGGGAGCTGTTTTTT. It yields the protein CASSPIPTGPENTGELFF.

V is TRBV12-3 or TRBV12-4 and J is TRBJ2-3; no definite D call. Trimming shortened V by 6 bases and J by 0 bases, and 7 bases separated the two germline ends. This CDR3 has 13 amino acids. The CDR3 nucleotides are TGTGCCAGCAGCTTCTCTAGCACAGATACGCAGTATTTT. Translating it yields CASSFSSTDTQYF.

The CDR3 bases are TGTGCCAGCAGTTTAATAGGGGTGGCCTACAATGAGCAGTTCTTC. The encoded protein is CASSLIGVAYNEQFF. The chain is built from TRBV27 and TRBJ2-1; D possibly corresponds to TRBD1 (5 bases). V was pared by 2 bases and J by 2 bases, with 10 bases between. The CDR3 totals 15 residues. In germline, CDR1 is MNHEY, CDR2 SMNVEV (reference sequence).